The clone carrying this T cell receptor (beta chain) was counted a few times. Its cognate antigen is unknown. The sample is drawn from a study of shared clonotypes between healthy human individuals. In unsorted samples, genomic DNA was obtained using 100 million or so PBMCs. Under the authors' procedure: Because ImmunoSEQ provided only junction sequences with no quality scores, the filtering differed. Repertoires were generated with immunoSEQ multiplex PCR, while TCRdb's copy carries only in-frame clones and drops some. D and trimming were read from the DNA, whereas the V and J calls and clone size are those reported in that table. The data show some 500,000 clones, with 60% to 80% seen just once and approximately 12% held by the top ten. Study-level points and caveats: Tissue TCR repertoires likely differ from these blood-only repertoires.

This CDR3 is 11 amino acids long. CDR1 and CDR2 (germline): MNHNY, SVGAGI (reference sequence). With 6 bases removed from V and 5 bases from J, the gap between germline ends came to 7 bases. Sequencing was performed on PBMCs. The chain is built from TRBV6-6 and TRBJ2-5; D is unclear. The receptor was derived from a woman aged 35 to 49 in good health. Some clones in this sample may be carry-over from other donors' samples. CDR3 loop: CASSPSETQYF. CDR3 DNA: TGTGCCAGCAGCCCCTCGGAGACCCAGTACTTC.